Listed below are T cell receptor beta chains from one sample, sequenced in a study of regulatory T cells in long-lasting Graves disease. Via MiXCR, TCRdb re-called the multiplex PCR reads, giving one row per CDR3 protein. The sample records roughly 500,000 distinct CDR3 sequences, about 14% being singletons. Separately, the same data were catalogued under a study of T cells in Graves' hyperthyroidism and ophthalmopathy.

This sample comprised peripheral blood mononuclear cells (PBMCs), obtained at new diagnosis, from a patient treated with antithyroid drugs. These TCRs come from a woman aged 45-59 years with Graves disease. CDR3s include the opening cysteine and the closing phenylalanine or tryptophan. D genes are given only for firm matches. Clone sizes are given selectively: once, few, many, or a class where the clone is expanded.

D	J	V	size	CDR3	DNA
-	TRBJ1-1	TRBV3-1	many	CASSLGGGVAFF	TGTGCCAGCAGCCTCGGTGGGGGCGTAGCTTTCTTT
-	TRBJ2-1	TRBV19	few	CASSIQGGWENEQFF	TGTGCCAGTAGTATTCAAGGGGGGTGGGAGAATGAGCAGTTCTTC
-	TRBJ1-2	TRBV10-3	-	CAITAGVDYGYTF	TGTGCCATCACGGCAGGGGTCGACTATGGCTACACCTTC
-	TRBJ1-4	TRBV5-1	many	CASSLEDGGGEKLFF	TGCGCCAGCAGCTTGGAAGACGGCGGGGGCGAAAAACTGTTTTTT
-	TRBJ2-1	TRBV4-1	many	CASSPSGYPYNEQFF	TGCGCCAGCAGCCCCAGCGGTTATCCCTACAATGAGCAGTTCTTC
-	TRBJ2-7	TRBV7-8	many	CASSSLAGLSYEQYF	TGTGCCAGCAGCTCCCTGGCGGGACTTTCCTACGAGCAGTACTTC
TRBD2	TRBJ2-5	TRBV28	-	CASSPHYTAGGGQETQYF	TGTGCCAGCAGTCCCCACTACACTGCCGGGGGAGGGCAAGAGACCCAGTACTTC
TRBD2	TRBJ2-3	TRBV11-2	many	CASSDRGGPFEDTQYF	TGTGCCAGCAGCGATCGGGGGGGTCCCTTCGAAGATACGCAGTATTTT
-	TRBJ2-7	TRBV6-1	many	CASSPPPGTKDEQYF	TGTGCCAGCAGTCCCCCCCCCGGGACAAAGGACGAGCAGTACTTC
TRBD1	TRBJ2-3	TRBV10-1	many	CASSDQTGGAADTQYF	TGCGCCAGCAGTGACCAGACAGGGGGTGCTGCAGATACGCAGTATTTT
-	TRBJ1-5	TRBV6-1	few	CASSEGGGQPQHF	TGTGCCAGCAGTGAGGGGGGGGGTCAGCCCCAGCATTTT
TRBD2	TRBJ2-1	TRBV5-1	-	CASSLTSGSYSEQFF	TGCGCCAGCAGCTTGACTAGCGGGAGCTACAGTGAGCAGTTCTTC
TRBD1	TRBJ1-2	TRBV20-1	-	CSAPPGTGIYGYTF	TGCAGTGCCCCCCCCGGGACAGGTATCTATGGCTACACCTTC
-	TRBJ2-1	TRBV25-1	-	CASGVSPTHEQFF	TGTGCCAGCGGGGTGTCTCCGACCCATGAGCAGTTCTTC
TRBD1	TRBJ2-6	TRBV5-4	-	CASSPGQGLSGANVLTF	TGTGCCAGCAGCCCGGGACAGGGGCTCTCTGGGGCCAACGTCCTGACTTTC
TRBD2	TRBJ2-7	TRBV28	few	CASIQASGSFYEQYF	TGTGCCAGCATCCAGGCTAGCGGGAGTTTCTACGAGCAGTACTTC
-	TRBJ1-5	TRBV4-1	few	CASSQGLPIQPQHF	TGCGCCAGCAGCCAAGGGCTCCCAATCCAGCCCCAGCATTTT
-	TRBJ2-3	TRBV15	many	CATSSPPWDTQYF	TGTGCCACCAGCAGCCCCCCGTGGGATACGCAGTATTTT
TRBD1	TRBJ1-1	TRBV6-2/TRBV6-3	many	CASISGTEIEAFF	TGTGCCAGCATATCCGGGACAGAGATTGAAGCTTTCTTT
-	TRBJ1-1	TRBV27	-	CASSKTAEHSEAFF	TGTGCCAGCAGTAAGACGGCAGAACACTCTGAAGCTTTCTTT
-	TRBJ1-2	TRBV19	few	CASIKGCYGYTF	TGTGCCAGTATCAAGGGGTGCTATGGCTACACCTTC
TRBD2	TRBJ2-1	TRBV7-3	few	CASSYSGSSHNEQFF	TGTGCCAGCAGTTACAGCGGGAGTAGCCACAATGAGCAGTTCTTC
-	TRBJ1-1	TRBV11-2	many	CASRSGGLAAFF	TGTGCCAGCAGGAGTGGGGGGCTGGCAGCTTTCTTT
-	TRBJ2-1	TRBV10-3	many	CAISESTQGWHNEQFF	TGTGCCATCAGTGAGTCGACCCAGGGTTGGCACAATGAGCAGTTCTTC
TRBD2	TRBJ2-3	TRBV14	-	CASRQAGGGDTQYF	TGTGCCAGCAGACAAGCGGGAGGGGGAGATACGCAGTATTTT
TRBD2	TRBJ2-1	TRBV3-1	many	CASSQGLAGAAEQFF	TGTGCCAGCAGCCAAGGACTAGCGGGAGCGGCTGAGCAGTTCTTC
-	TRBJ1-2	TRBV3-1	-	CASGQVRGRYGYTF	TGTGCCAGCGGCCAAGTTCGGGGGAGATATGGCTACACCTTC
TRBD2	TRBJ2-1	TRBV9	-	CASNGASGRVYNEQFF	TGTGCCAGCAATGGAGCTAGCGGGAGGGTGTACAATGAGCAGTTCTTC
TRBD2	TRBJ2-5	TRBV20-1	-	CSARGPRERGKEETQYF	TGCAGTGCTAGGGGCCCGAGGGAGCGGGGAAAAGAGGAGACCCAGTACTTC
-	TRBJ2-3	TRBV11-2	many	CASSLDSLAIRTDTQYF	TGTGCCAGCAGCTTGGACTCCCTAGCGATCCGCACAGATACGCAGTATTTT
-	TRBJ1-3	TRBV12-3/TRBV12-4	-	CASTPFQAAPGNTIYF	TGTGCCAGCACCCCGTTTCAGGCGGCCCCTGGAAACACCATATATTTT
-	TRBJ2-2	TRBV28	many	CASSLSAAGELFF	TGTGCCAGCAGTTTATCAGCTGCCGGGGAGCTGTTTTTT
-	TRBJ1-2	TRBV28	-	CASSPNGGGIDGYTF	TGTGCCAGCAGTCCAAATGGGGGCGGCATCGATGGCTACACCTTC
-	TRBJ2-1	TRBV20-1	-	CSGGLPYNEQFF	TGCAGTGGAGGTTTACCCTACAATGAGCAGTTCTTC
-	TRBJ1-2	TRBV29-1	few	CSVERYRGSDSTF	TGCAGCGTTGAACGTTATCGGGGGTCGGACAGCACCTTC
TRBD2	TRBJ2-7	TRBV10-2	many	CASSGYGRAYEQYF	TGCGCCAGCAGTGGGTACGGGAGGGCCTACGAGCAGTACTTC
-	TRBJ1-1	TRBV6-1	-	CASRSQGISTEAFF	TGTGCCAGCAGAAGCCAGGGGATTAGTACTGAAGCTTTCTTT
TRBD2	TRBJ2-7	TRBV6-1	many	CASRRLAGTYEQYF	TGTGCCAGCAGGCGGCTAGCGGGCACCTACGAGCAGTACTTC
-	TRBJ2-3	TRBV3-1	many	CASSLRVTRLTDTQYF	TGTGCCAGCAGCCTCCGGGTGACTAGACTCACAGATACGCAGTATTTT
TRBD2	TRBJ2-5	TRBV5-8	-	CASSKGLAELQETQYF	TGTGCCAGCAGCAAGGGACTAGCGGAGCTCCAAGAGACCCAGTACTTC
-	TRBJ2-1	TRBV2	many	CASRRELYNEQFF	TGTGCCAGCAGACGGGAGCTGTACAATGAGCAGTTCTTC
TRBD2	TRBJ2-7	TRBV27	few	CASSQRTSGSNEQYF	TGTGCCAGCAGCCAACGGACTAGCGGGAGTAACGAGCAGTACTTC
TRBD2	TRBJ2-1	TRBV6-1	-	CASSPGTSGGLASYNEQFF	TGTGCCAGCAGTCCCGGGACTAGCGGTGGCCTGGCCTCCTACAATGAGCAGTTCTTC
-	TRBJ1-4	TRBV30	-	CAWSVPGLRGEKLFF	TGTGCCTGGAGTGTACCGGGCCTTCGGGGTGAAAAACTGTTTTTT
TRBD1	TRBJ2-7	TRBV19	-	CASSILTGSSEQYF	TGTGCCAGTAGTATTTTGACAGGGTCAAGCGAGCAGTACTTC
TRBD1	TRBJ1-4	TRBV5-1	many	CASSPSITGGGTNEKLFF	TGCGCCAGCAGCCCAAGCATTACAGGGGGCGGCACTAATGAAAAACTGTTTTTT
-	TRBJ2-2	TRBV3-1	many	CASSQDTSGDTGELFF	TGTGCCAGCAGCCAAGATACGAGTGGCGACACCGGGGAGCTGTTTTTT
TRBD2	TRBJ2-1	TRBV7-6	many	CASSLVLAGTSGNEQFF	TGTGCCAGCAGCTTAGTCCTTGCGGGGACTAGCGGCAATGAGCAGTTCTTC
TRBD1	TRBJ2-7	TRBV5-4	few	CASSRDREAYEQYF	TGTGCCAGCAGCCGGGACAGGGAGGCCTACGAGCAGTACTTC